Sequencing of this T cell receptor (beta chain) was carried out in a study of neoadjuvant anti-PD-1 for oral cavity cancer. Study context: Patients without progression received a fourth nivolumab dose around day 43, then surgical resection on days 50-56. Study outcomes and limitations: Expansion of preexisting intratumoral clones was suggested to aid response.

The patients had HPV-negative, locally advanced oral cavity squamous cell carcinoma. Survey sequencing of tumors mostly used roughly 4.8 ug DNA, two replicates. Data came from immunoSEQ multiplex PCR; TCRdb stores just in-frame clones and leaves some out. The sample yields 7,000 to 8,000 clones, roughly 58% seen once. In the case of this clone: Its antigen is currently unknown.

CDR3 length equals 14 residues. Germline CDR1 reads MNHGY; CDR2 reads SVAAGI. Deletions cut 7 bases from V and 4 bases from J, with 15 bases between. The chain links TRBV6-9 to TRBJ2-3; the D gene is possibly TRBD2 (6 bases). The sequences come from tumor tissue, collected before nivolumab (anti-PD-1) treatment. This TCR came from a person aged 40 to 85 with oral cavity squamous cell carcinoma. The CDR3 reads CASTRSSGADTQYF. CDR3 DNA sequence: TGTGCCAGCACGAGATCTTCGGGGGCAGATACGCAGTATTTT.